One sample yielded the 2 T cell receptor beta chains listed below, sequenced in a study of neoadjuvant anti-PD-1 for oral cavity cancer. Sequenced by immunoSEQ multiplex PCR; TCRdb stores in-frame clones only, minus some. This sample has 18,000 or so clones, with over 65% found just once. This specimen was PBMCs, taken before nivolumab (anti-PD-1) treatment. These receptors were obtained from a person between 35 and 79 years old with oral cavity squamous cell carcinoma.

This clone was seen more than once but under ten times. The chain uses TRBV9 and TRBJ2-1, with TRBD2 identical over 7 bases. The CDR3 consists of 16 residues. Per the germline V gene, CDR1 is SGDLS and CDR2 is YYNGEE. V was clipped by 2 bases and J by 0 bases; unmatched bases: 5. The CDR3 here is CASSVSSGISYNEQFF. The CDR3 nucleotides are TGTGCCAGCAGCGTCTCTAGCGGCATCTCCTACAATGAGCAGTTCTTC.

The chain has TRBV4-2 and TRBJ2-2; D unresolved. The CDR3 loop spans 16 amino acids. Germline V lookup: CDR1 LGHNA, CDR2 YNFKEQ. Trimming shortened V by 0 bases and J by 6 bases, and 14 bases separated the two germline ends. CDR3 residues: CASSQDQIRRAGELFF. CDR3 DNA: TGTGCCAGCAGCCAAGATCAAATTCGACGAGCCGGGGAGCTGTTTTTT.